This TCR beta chain was identified in a study of cytomegalovirus exposure and HLA in healthy donors. With 3 bases removed from V and 3 bases from J, the gap between germline ends came to 14 bases. This CDR3 has 15 residues. In germline, CDR1 is SGHAT, CDR2 FQNNGV. Study-level points and caveats: Generally TCR sequences proved uncommon, though certain public TCRs appeared in numerous donors. Researchers catalogued approximately 160 TCR beta chains as cytomegalovirus-associated.

This clone is a singleton in its sample. Its target is unknown. TCRdb keeps only in-frame clones here, not all; method: immunoSEQ multiplex PCR. The sample holds some 86,000 clones; roughly 93% are singletons and the top ten take about 3.8%. Input material: PBMCs. This chain links TRBV11-2 with TRBJ1-1; TRBD1 is a possible D gene (6 bases). This TCR came from a woman aged 25-40 years in good health and CMV-seronegative. The CDR3 DNA is TGTGCCAGCAGCTTCAATCTGGACAGCTACACTGAAGCTTTCTTT. Translating gives CASSFNLDSYTEAFF.